These T cell receptor beta chains were read from a single sample in a study of blood T cell repertoires in COVID-19. Using immunoSEQ multiplex PCR, the repertoire was profiled, and TCRdb retains in-frame clones only, with some absent. The sample has tens of thousands of clones, 84% seen once. The sequenced material came from peripheral blood. The receptor set was obtained from a man aged 60 to 75 with acute or convalescent COVID-19. Each CDR3 is given with its conserved first and last residue. The order of the fields is J gene, D gene, V gene, clone size, CDR3 protein, CDR3 DNA. The D gene is left open where the match is weak. Not every row has a clone size; where given, it reads once, few, many or a size class.

TRBJ2-3 | . | TRBV28 | . | CASSPRVPDTQYF | TGTGCCAGCAGCCCCAGGGTACCGGATACGCAGTATTTT
TRBJ2-7 | . | TRBV28 | few | CASSSAQTWTATYEQYF | TGTGCCAGCAGTTCAGCACAGACTTGGACAGCAACCTACGAGCAGTACTTC
TRBJ1-5 | TRBD1 | TRBV11-2 | once | CASSFTTGQPQHF | TGTGCCAGCAGCTTTACGACAGGGCAGCCCCAGCATTTT
TRBJ1-1 | TRBD1 | TRBV27 | . | CASRRTGLSNTEAFF | TGTGCCTCTCGGCGGACAGGGCTTTCGAACACTGAAGCTTTCTTT
TRBJ1-5 | TRBD1 | TRBV5-6 | . | CASSKAGTGRQPQHF | TGTGCCAGCAGCAAGGCCGGGACAGGGCGGCAGCCCCAGCATTTT
TRBJ2-3 | . | TRBV28 | . | CASSFLSGTDTQYF | TGTGCCAGCAGTTTCCTCTCGGGCACAGATACGCAGTATTTT
TRBJ2-3 | TRBD2 | TRBV7-9 | . | CASSHGLAGGSTDTQYF | TGTGCCAGCAGCCATGGACTAGCGGGGGGTAGCACAGATACGCAGTATTTT
TRBJ2-1 | TRBD1 | TRBV29-1 | . | CSVEFGTGGLNEQFF | TGCAGCGTTGAATTTGGCACAGGGGGACTCAATGAGCAGTTCTTC
TRBJ2-5 | TRBD1 | TRBV6-5 | . | CASRRDRGETQYF | TGTGCCAGCAGACGGGACAGGGGTGAGACCCAGTACTTC
TRBJ2-7 | TRBD1 | TRBV2 | few | CASTRQGGYEQYF | TGTGCCAGCACCCGACAGGGGGGCTACGAGCAGTACTTC
TRBJ1-2 | . | TRBV20-1 | . | CSASVGQSYGYTF | TGCAGTGCTAGTGTGGGCCAGAGCTATGGCTACACCTTC
TRBJ2-2 | . | TRBV5-1 | . | CASSLRSPENTGELFF | TGCGCCAGTTCACTAAGGTCCCCGGAGAACACCGGGGAGCTGTTTTTT
TRBJ1-5 | . | TRBV10-1 | once | CASTSCRGRIRQPQHF | TGCGCCAGCACTTCGTGCAGGGGAAGGATCAGGCAGCCCCAGCATTTT
TRBJ1-5 | . | TRBV28 | . | CASRPPGFGQPQHF | TGTGCCAGCAGACCTCCAGGGTTCGGTCAGCCCCAGCATTTT
TRBJ2-5 | TRBD2 | TRBV7-9 | . | CVSLGRVTQETQYF | TGTGTCAGCCTGGGGAGGGTCACCCAAGAGACCCAGTACTTC